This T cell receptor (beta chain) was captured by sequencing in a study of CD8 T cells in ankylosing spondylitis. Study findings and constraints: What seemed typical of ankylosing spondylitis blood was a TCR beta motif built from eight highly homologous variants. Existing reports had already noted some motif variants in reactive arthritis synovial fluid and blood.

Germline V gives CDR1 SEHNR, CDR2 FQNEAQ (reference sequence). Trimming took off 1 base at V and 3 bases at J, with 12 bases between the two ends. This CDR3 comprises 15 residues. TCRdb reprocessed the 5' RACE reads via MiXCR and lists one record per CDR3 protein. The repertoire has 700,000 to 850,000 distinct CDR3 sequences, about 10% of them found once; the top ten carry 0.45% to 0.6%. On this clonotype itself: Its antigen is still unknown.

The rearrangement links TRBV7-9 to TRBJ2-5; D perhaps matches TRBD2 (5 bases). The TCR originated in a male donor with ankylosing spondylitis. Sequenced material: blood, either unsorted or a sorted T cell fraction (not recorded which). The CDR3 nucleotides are TGTGCCAGCAGCTTAGTAGCGTCGGAAAAAGAGACCCAGTACTTC. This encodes CASSLVASEKETQYF.